These T cell receptor beta chains were read from a single sample in a study of CD8 T cells in ankylosing spondylitis. TCRdb recomputed calls from the 5' RACE reads with MiXCR, one row per CDR3 protein. The data contain some 840,000 distinct CDR3 sequences, roughly 10% of them singletons. Sequences were obtained from blood, either unsorted or a sorted T cell fraction (not recorded which). The receptors were gathered from a male donor with ankylosing spondylitis. Both conserved end residues are part of each CDR3. D genes are given only for firm matches. The size entry is marked missing in some rows and otherwise reads once, few, many or a size class.

V	D	J	size	DNA	CDR3
TRBV5-1	-	TRBJ1-4	-	TGCGCCAGCAGCCTTCGAGAGGCAACTAATGAAAAACTGTTTTTT	CASSLREATNEKLFF
TRBV21-1	-	TRBJ2-3	few	TGTGCCAGCAGCAAAAAACTCCAAGGAAGTACAGATACGCAGTATTTT	CASSKKLQGSTDTQYF
TRBV11-3	TRBD2	TRBJ2-1	-	TGTGCCAGCAGCTCCGGGTTGGCGGGAGATTGGGGCAATGAGCAGTTCTTC	CASSSGLAGDWGNEQFF
TRBV6-2/TRBV6-3	-	TRBJ1-5	-	TGTGCCAGCAGTGCGACGGGTTTCAATCAGCCCCAGCATTTT	CASSATGFNQPQHF
TRBV3-1	-	TRBJ1-4	-	TGTGCCAGCAGCCAAGACAACCTCCCCGAAAAACTGTTTTTT	CASSQDNLPEKLFF
TRBV20-1	-	TRBJ2-7	-	TGCAGTGCCCCGTCCCCAGGCCCTTACGAGCAGTACTTC	CSAPSPGPYEQYF
TRBV6-5	-	TRBJ1-3	-	TGTGCCAGCAGTTACGGGCTGAGCTCTGGAAACACCATATATTTT	CASSYGLSSGNTIYF
TRBV5-6	-	TRBJ2-7	-	TGTGCCAGCAGCTTAATATCGTGGGACTCCTACGAGCAGTACTTC	CASSLISWDSYEQYF
TRBV28	-	TRBJ1-5	-	TGTGCCAGCAGTTTAAGCCCCGGCGTCACAAATCAGCCCCAGCATTTT	CASSLSPGVTNQPQHF
TRBV6-2/TRBV6-3	-	TRBJ2-2	-	TGTGCCAGCAGTTACATCACTAGAGGCACCGGGGAGCTGTTTTTT	CASSYITRGTGELFF
TRBV2	-	TRBJ1-5	few	TGTGCCAGCAGTGAAGTGCAGGGGTATAGCAATCAGCCCCAGCATTTT	CASSEVQGYSNQPQHF
TRBV7-2	-	TRBJ1-2	-	TGTGCCAGCAGCCTCCTCTACAACGTCTATGGCTACACCTTC	CASSLLYNVYGYTF
TRBV20-1	-	TRBJ1-1	-	TGCAGTGCTAGGATTCCGACTATGAACACTGAAGCTTTCTTT	CSARIPTMNTEAFF
TRBV9	TRBD1	TRBJ2-1	-	TGTGCCAGCAGCGTAGTCGGGACAGGGGAGCAGTTCTTC	CASSVVGTGEQFF
TRBV20-1	TRBD2	TRBJ2-5	-	TGCAGTGCCCCGGGCGGGAGCGAGCGAGAGACCCAGTACTTC	CSAPGGSERETQYF
TRBV13	-	TRBJ2-7	-	TGTGCCAGCAGCCAGGTGCCGTCCAGGGACTGGATTGTCTACGAGCAGTACTTC	CASSQVPSRDWIVYEQYF
TRBV5-1	-	TRBJ2-7	few	TGCGCCAGCAGGCGTCAGGGTACAAGGTCCTACGAGCAGTACTTC	CASRRQGTRSYEQYF
TRBV4-2	-	TRBJ1-2	-	TGTGCCAGCAGCCAAGAGGCCAGGGTAAATGGCTACACCTTC	CASSQEARVNGYTF
TRBV5-1	TRBD1	TRBJ2-2	many	TGCGCCAGCAGCTCAAACCCCGGGACAGGGGGCACCGGGGAGCTGTTTTTT	CASSSNPGTGGTGELFF
TRBV12-3/TRBV12-4	-	TRBJ2-1	-	TGTGCCAGCAGGTACGGGAATGAGCAGTTCTTC	CASRYGNEQFF
TRBV3-1	-	TRBJ2-7	-	TGTGCCAGCAGCCAATCGGATAGGATCTACTACGAGCAGTACTTC	CASSQSDRIYYEQYF
TRBV27	TRBD1	TRBJ2-1	few	TGTGCCAGCAGTTACCAGGGGGAACTATCCTACAATGAGCAGTTCTTC	CASSYQGELSYNEQFF
TRBV7-2	TRBD1	TRBJ2-7	-	TGTGCCAGCAGCCCTCCTCCGGGACAGGACTACGAGCAGTACTTC	CASSPPPGQDYEQYF
TRBV24-1	TRBD2	TRBJ2-1	-	TGTGCCACCAGTGATGCTACCGCGGAAGGGATAGCGGGGGTACAGTTCTTC	CATSDATAEGIAGVQFF
TRBV4-3	-	TRBJ2-3	-	TGCGCCAGCAGCCAAGATTTTAGAGATACGCAGTATTTT	CASSQDFRDTQYF
TRBV11-2	TRBD2	TRBJ2-2	few	TGTGCCAGCAGCTTCCCAGCCCTTTCTAGCGGGAGAACCGGGGAGCTGTTTTTT	CASSFPALSSGRTGELFF
TRBV5-1	-	TRBJ2-7	many	TGCGCCAGCAGCTTCGGGATGACCTACGAGCAGTACTTC	CASSFGMTYEQYF
TRBV9	TRBD1	TRBJ2-1	-	TGTGCCAGCAGCACCCGCCCCGGGACAGGGCCATACAATGAGCAGTTCTTC	CASSTRPGTGPYNEQFF
TRBV5-1	-	TRBJ2-7	-	TGCGCCAGCAGCTTGGTGGCAGCTAGATCTCCCTACGAGCAGTACTTC	CASSLVAARSPYEQYF
TRBV4-3	-	TRBJ1-4	few	TGCGCCAGCAGCCAATACACAGGTTGGACGAGAGGAAAACTGTTTTTT	CASSQYTGWTRGKLFF
TRBV6-5	-	TRBJ1-4	few	TGTGCCAGCAGTTACTCGTCCGGGATTGACGAAAAACTGTTTTTT	CASSYSSGIDEKLFF
TRBV27	-	TRBJ2-5	few	TGTGCCAGCAGTTTCTCCGGGTACCAAGAGACCCAGTACTTC	CASSFSGYQETQYF
TRBV7-2	-	TRBJ1-2	-	TGTGCCAGCAGCTTAGTGCGGAAGTCCTATGGCTACACCTTC	CASSLVRKSYGYTF
TRBV7-2	-	TRBJ2-7	few	TGTGCCAGCAGCTTACGACGAAATATGGCAAGAAAGGAGCAGTACTTC	CASSLRRNMARKEQYF
TRBV11-2	-	TRBJ1-4	-	TGTGCCAGCAGCTTATGGGGGGGGCGAGAGGAAAAACTGTTTTTT	CASSLWGGREEKLFF
TRBV24-1	TRBD2	TRBJ2-4	many	TGTGCCACCAGTGATTCGGGGACTAGCGGATTGAACATTCAGTACTTC	CATSDSGTSGLNIQYF
TRBV5-1	-	TRBJ2-3	many	TGCGCCAGCAGCTTCCCATCAGGCACTAGCACAGATACGCAGTATTTT	CASSFPSGTSTDTQYF
TRBV28	-	TRBJ2-3	few	TGTGCCAGCAGTTTAAGCTTGGACAGATACACAGATACGCAGTATTTT	CASSLSLDRYTDTQYF
TRBV7-2	-	TRBJ2-5	many	TGTGCCAGCAGCCCGTATCATGGGGGGACCCAGTACTTC	CASSPYHGGTQYF
TRBV12-3/TRBV12-4	-	TRBJ1-2	many	TGTGCCAGCAGGGCGGGGCCCTTCGGGGGCTACACCTTC	CASRAGPFGGYTF
TRBV6-6	-	TRBJ2-7	-	TGTGCCAGCAGTATATCAGGCTACGAGCAGTACTTC	CASSISGYEQYF
TRBV7-2	-	TRBJ2-3	few	TGTGCCAGCAGCACCGACAGACGCGCTACTAGCACAGATACGCAGTATTTT	CASSTDRRATSTDTQYF
TRBV5-5	-	TRBJ1-4	-	TGTGCCAGCAGCCCCAGACAGCCTCCTAATGAAAAACTGTTTTTT	CASSPRQPPNEKLFF
TRBV11-1	-	TRBJ2-7	many	TGTGCCAGCAGCTTGGCCAGGGAAGTCTACGAGCAGTACTTC	CASSLAREVYEQYF
TRBV7-8	TRBD2	TRBJ2-1	few	TGTGCCAGCAGCTTAAGGCGGGAGGGCAATATGGCCTACAATGAGCAGTTCTTC	CASSLRREGNMAYNEQFF
TRBV5-1	-	TRBJ2-1	many	TGCGCCAGCAGGGATTCTCGGAGCTCCTACAATGAGCAGTTCTTC	CASRDSRSSYNEQFF
TRBV6-5	TRBD1	TRBJ2-1	many	TGTGCCAGCAGAACCGGGACAGACTACAATGAGCAGTTCTTC	CASRTGTDYNEQFF
TRBV5-1	TRBD1	TRBJ2-1	few	TGCGCCAGCAGCTTCCGACAGGGCAGGAATGAGCAGTTCTTC	CASSFRQGRNEQFF
TRBV15	TRBD1	TRBJ2-7	-	TGTGCCACCAGCAGAGTAGGACAGGGGGTTTACGAGCAGTACTTC	CATSRVGQGVYEQYF
TRBV5-1	-	TRBJ1-2	many	TGCGCCAGCAGCCCCGGAACGGGACCCACTAACTATGGCTACACCTTC	CASSPGTGPTNYGYTF
TRBV5-1	TRBD1	TRBJ2-3	few	TGCGCCAGCAGCAGACAGGGGATTACTAGCACAGATACGCAGTATTTT	CASSRQGITSTDTQYF
TRBV11-2	-	TRBJ2-5	-	TGTGCCAGCAGCTTAGATCTGGCGTTTCCGCGGGAGACCCAGTACTTC	CASSLDLAFPRETQYF
TRBV5-6	TRBD1	TRBJ2-3	few	TGTGCCAGCAGCTTGGGGGGCCCGGGACAGGCTACAGATACGCAGTATTTT	CASSLGGPGQATDTQYF
TRBV9	TRBD1	TRBJ1-2	once	TGTGCCAGCAGGGAGACAGGGTCTAACTATGGCTACACCTTC	CASRETGSNYGYTF
TRBV12-3/TRBV12-4	TRBD1	TRBJ2-7	many	TGTGCCAGCAGTTCAGCCGACAGGGACCTACGCTACGAGCAGTACTTC	CASSSADRDLRYEQYF
TRBV11-1	-	TRBJ2-7	many	TGTGCCAGCAGCTTAGGAGGAGTGGGGGAGCAGTACTTC	CASSLGGVGEQYF
TRBV27	-	TRBJ1-1	many	TGTGCCAGCAGCTTAAGACCGATGAACACTGAAGCTTTCTTT	CASSLRPMNTEAFF